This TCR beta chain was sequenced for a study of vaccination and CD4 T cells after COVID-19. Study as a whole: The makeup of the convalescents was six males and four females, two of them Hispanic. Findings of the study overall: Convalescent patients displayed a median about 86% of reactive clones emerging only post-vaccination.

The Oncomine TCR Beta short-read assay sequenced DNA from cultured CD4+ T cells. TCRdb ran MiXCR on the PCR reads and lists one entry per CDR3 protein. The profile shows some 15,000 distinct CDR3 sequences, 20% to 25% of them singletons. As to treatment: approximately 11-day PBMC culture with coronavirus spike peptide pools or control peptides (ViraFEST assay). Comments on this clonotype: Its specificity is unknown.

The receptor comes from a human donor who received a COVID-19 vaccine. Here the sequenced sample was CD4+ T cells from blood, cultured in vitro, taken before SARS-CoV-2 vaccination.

CDR3 DNA sequence: TGCAGTGCTAGAGCGGGGGAGAGCTCCTACAATGAGCAGTTCTTC. Its translation: CSARAGESSYNEQFF. This sequence joins TRBV20-1 and TRBJ2-1; weak D call: TRBD2 (6 bases). Trimming removed 1 base from V and 0 bases from J, with 10 bases in between. The CDR3 is 15 residues long. CDR1 and CDR2 (germline): DFQATT, SNEGSKA (reference sequence).